A single sample gave rise to the 25 T cell receptor beta chains below, sequenced in a study of T cells after yellow fever vaccination. TCRdb independently ran MiXCR on the 5' RACE reads; one entry per CDR3 protein. The table records a few hundred thousand distinct CDR3 sequences, approximately 3.8% of them present only once. The sample here was PBMCs, taken on the day of the yellow fever booster vaccination. These TCRs come from a man younger than 35 who received the YFV17D yellow fever vaccine.

This clonotype came up a few times. The chain joins TRBV2 to TRBJ1-1, with D possibly being TRBD1 (6 bases). The CDR3 extends over 13 amino acids. V was pared by 4 bases and J by 8 bases, with 14 bases between. In germline, CDR1 is SNHLY, CDR2 FYNNEI. The CDR3 spells CASSARGGAEAFF. The DNA for the CDR3 is TGTGCCAGCAGTGCCAGGGGCGGGGCGGAAGCTTTCTTT. Full variable domain (missing parts from reference TRBV2 and TRBJ1-1): EPEVTQTPSHQVTQMGQEVILRCVPISNHLYFYWYRQILGQKVEFLVSFYNNEISEKSEIFDDQFSVERPDGSNFTLKIRSTKLEDSAMYFCASSARGGAEAFFGQGTRLTVV.

This clonotype was seen many times. The gene calls are TRBV20-1 and TRBJ2-1; weak D call: TRBD2 (6 bases). Germline CDR1 DFQATT, CDR2 SNEGSKA (reference sequence). The CDR3 has 16 amino acids. With 6 bases removed from V and 8 bases from J, the gap between germline ends came to 26 bases. The chain's CDR3 is CSATIEVLAAPDEQFF. The DNA of the CDR3 is TGCAGTGCCACGATAGAGGTCTTAGCGGCCCCGGATGAGCAGTTCTTC.

This clonotype was counted many times. This chain uses TRBV28 with TRBJ2-5; D is undetermined. CDR1 is MDHEN, CDR2 SYDVKM, per germline. The CDR3 loop spans 12 amino acids. The ends were cut back, 3 bases at V and 9 bases at J, with 11 bases in the middle. CDR3 DNA sequence: TGTGCCAGCAGTTTCTTCTTCGAGGCCCAGTACTTC. Encoded protein: CASSFFFEAQYF.

This clonotype appeared many times. The chain joins TRBV11-2 to TRBJ1-1; possibly TRBD1 for D (6 bases). V was cut by 4 bases and J by 8 bases, with 11 bases left in between. Germline V gene data show CDR1 as SGHAT and CDR2 as FQNNGV. This CDR3 has 12 amino acids. The CDR3 nucleotides read TGTGCCAGCAGCTCCAAGGGGGGGGAAGCTTTCTTT. Its protein is CASSSKGGEAFF.

This clonotype was counted ten times or more. The chain employs TRBV7-3 and TRBJ2-2; D remains unclear. From germline, CDR1 is SGHTA and CDR2 FQGTGA. V dropped 1 base and J dropped 6 bases, with 12 bases sitting between them. The CDR3 has 15 amino acids. CDR3 region: CASSLMGLGSGELFF. The CDR3 coding sequence is TGTGCCAGCAGCTTAATGGGGTTGGGCTCCGGGGAGCTGTTTTTT.

V and J are TRBV5-1 and TRBJ2-3, with 13 bases that match TRBD2. V trimming: 4 bases; J trimming: 2 bases; junction bases outside the gene matches: 4. The CDR3 has 16 amino acids. Germline V gives CDR1 SGHRS, CDR2 YFSETQ. The CDR3 region has the DNA TGCGCCAGCAGCGAGGGACTAGCGGGGTCCACAGATACGCAGTATTTT. Amino acid sequence: CASSEGLAGSTDTQYF.

The chain has TRBV9 and TRBJ2-6; 10 nucleotides line up with TRBD1. V dropped 4 bases and J dropped 6; count of bases not matched to a gene: 7. Germline CDR1 is SGDLS and CDR2 is YYNGEE. CDR3 length: 16 amino acids. This CDR3 is CASSPRQGAEANVLTF. The DNA of the CDR3 is TGTGCCAGCAGCCCCAGACAGGGGGCGGAGGCCAACGTCCTGACTTTC.

This chain links TRBV5-1 with TRBJ1-1; 7 bases align to TRBD1. This CDR3 is built from 15 residues. J was trimmed by 4 bases and V by 2 bases; bases with no gene match: 8. Germline-derived CDR1 and CDR2 are SGHRS and YFSETQ. This CDR3 reads CASSFQTSGGTEAFF. Here the CDR3 DNA reads TGCGCCAGCAGCTTTCAAACTTCAGGGGGCACTGAAGCTTTCTTT.

This clonotype has at least ten counts. The V and J genes are TRBV7-3 and TRBJ1-1; D possibly corresponds to TRBD1 (5 bases). CDR1 is SGHTA, CDR2 FQGTGA, per germline. The CDR3 has 15 residues. The V end lost 6 bases, the J end lost 3 bases, and 17 bases lay between the germline ends. CDR3 DNA: TGTGCCAGCAGTCAAAGCGGGGCGGTGTACACTGAAGCTTTCTTT. This encodes CASSQSGAVYTEAFF.

The rearrangement joins TRBV24-1 to TRBJ2-2; 8 nucleotides align to TRBD1. Per germline, CDR1 KGHDR and CDR2 SFDVKD. J gave up 8 bases and V 7 bases, and 17 bases lay outside the gene matches. The CDR3 covers 17 residues. The CDR3 DNA is TGTGCCACCAGATCTTCTGGGACAGGCTCCGGTGGGGGGGAGCTGTTTTTT. It codes for CATRSSGTGSGGGELFF.

The chain recombines TRBV27 with TRBJ2-7; TRBD1 aligns across 7 bases. The V segment lost 4 bases and the J segment 0 bases; nucleotides outside the gene matches: 6. Germline lookup yields CDR1 MNHEY and CDR2 SMNVEV (reference sequence). This CDR3 spans 15 amino acids. CDR3 nucleotides: TGTGCCAGCAGTTATACAGGGGATAGCTCCTACGAGCAGTACTTC. Translating it yields CASSYTGDSSYEQYF.

This clonotype was counted at least ten times. V and J are TRBV9 and TRBJ2-2; D unresolved. Germline CDR1 reads SGDLS; CDR2 reads YYNGEE. The CDR3 contains 13 residues. V was pared by 5 bases and J by 6 bases, with 11 bases between. The CDR3 bases are TGTGCCAGCAGAGAGTCCCGATCCGGGGAGCTGTTTTTT. This gives the protein CASRESRSGELFF.

This clonotype was counted only a few times. J is TRBJ2-2 and V is TRBV11-2; 11 nucleotides align to TRBD2. The J segment lost 5 bases and the V segment lost 6 bases, leaving 8 bases of the junction unmatched. The CDR3 spans 16 residues. Germline values: CDR1 SGHAT, CDR2 FQNNGV. The CDR3 sequence is CASRRIAGGSTGELFF. In nucleotides, the CDR3 is TGTGCCAGCAGGAGGATAGCGGGGGGGAGTACCGGGGAGCTGTTTTTT.

This CDR3 is CASSLLAGQPSSYNEQFF. In nucleotides, the CDR3 is TGTGCCAGCAGTCTCCTAGCGGGCCAACCGAGCTCCTACAATGAGCAGTTCTTC. This chain links TRBV6-5 with TRBJ2-1; 8 bases are a match to TRBD2. This CDR3 region has 18 residues. The V and J ends lost 5 bases and 0 bases, in that order; junction bases with no gene match: 12. CDR1 and CDR2 (germline): MNHEY, SVGAGI.

This clonotype was seen a handful of times. The chain links TRBV3-1 to TRBJ2-2; maybe TRBD2 (5 bases). Looked up from germline, CDR1 is LGHDT and CDR2 is YNNKEL (reference sequence). V lost 1 base and J 8 bases, leaving 11 bases between the germline ends. CDR3 length equals 14 residues. CDR3 in DNA: TGTGCCAGCAGCCAAGGGGTCGGGGTAGGGGAGCTGTTTTTT. This translates into CASSQGVGVGELFF.

The genes are TRBV5-5 and TRBJ1-2, with 7 bases matching TRBD1. After removal of 1 base from V and 2 bases from J, the junction contained 5 bases not matched to a gene. The CDR3 is 15 amino acids. Germline CDR1 and CDR2: SGHKS and YYEKEE (reference sequence). The chain's CDR3 is CASSLSGTENYGYTF. The CDR3 nucleotides read TGTGCCAGCAGCTTGTCCGGGACAGAGAACTATGGCTACACCTTC.

This clonotype was counted only a few times. V gene TRBV5-1 combines with J gene TRBJ2-4; TRBD1 is a possible D gene (6 bases). The CDR3 contains 18 residues. Germline V lookup: CDR1 SGHRS, CDR2 YFSETQ. V was clipped by 0 bases and J by 0 bases, with 16 bases between them. The CDR3 nucleotides read TGCGCCAGCAGCTTGGTATTTCGGCAGGGGCCAGCCAAAAACATTCAGTACTTC. Translation: CASSLVFRQGPAKNIQYF.

This clonotype came up many times. CDR3 bases: TGTGCCAGTAGTATCCAGGGGAGAACTGAAGCTTTCTTT. Translated, it gives CASSIQGRTEAFF. The chain is built from TRBV19 and TRBJ1-1, with a weak D call TRBD1 (6 bases). V was cut by 3 bases and J by 5 bases, with 10 bases left in between. The CDR3 is made up of 13 amino acids. Germline V gene data show CDR1 as LNHDA and CDR2 as SQIVND (reference sequence).

This clonotype was seen repeatedly, ten times or more. The chain uses TRBV12-3 or TRBV12-4 and TRBJ1-5; 9 bases map to TRBD1. The CDR3 totals 13 residues. V dropped 6 bases and J dropped 7; count of bases not matched to a gene: 4. The CDR3 coding sequence is TGTGCCAGCAGCCGACAGGGGGTCCAGCCCCAGCATTTT. Translating gives CASSRQGVQPQHF.

This chain links TRBV20-1 with TRBJ2-1; a weak D match, TRBD2 (5 bases). This CDR3 is built from 11 residues. V lost 3 bases, J lost 12 bases, and 12 bases lay in between. Germline V gene data show CDR1 as DFQATT and CDR2 as SNEGSKA (reference sequence). DNA of the CDR3: TGCAGTGCTAGGAGGGTGTCTTTGCAGTTCTTC. Its translation is CSARRVSLQFF.

This clonotype came up a few times. V usage is TRBV5-1 and J usage is TRBJ2-7; either TRBD1 or TRBD2 may supply D (6 bases each). The germline V and J ends were trimmed by 2 bases and 5 bases, with 11 bases remaining between them. This CDR3 is 13 amino acids long. Germline V gene data show CDR1 as SGHRS and CDR2 as YFSETQ. This CDR3 is CASSFSRGDEQYF. In DNA, the CDR3 is TGCGCCAGCAGCTTCTCGAGGGGGGACGAGCAGTACTTC.

In its sample, this clonotype was seen many times. The V and J genes are TRBV29-1 and TRBJ2-1, with no clear D. Deletions cut 1 base from V and 6 bases from J, with 7 bases between. CDR3 length: 12 residues. The germline CDR1 and CDR2 sequences are SQVTM and ANQGSEA. CDR3 residues: CSVEGLLNEQFF. CDR3 nucleotide sequence: TGCAGCGTTGAAGGACTTCTCAATGAGCAGTTCTTC.

This clonotype was detected ten times or more. This chain connects TRBV10-3 to TRBJ2-2, with TRBD1 matching over 7 bases. Germline CDR1 is ENHRY and CDR2 is SYGVKD. This CDR3 spans 12 amino acids. The ends lost 5 bases at V and 6 bases at J; junction bases unmatched: 0. The DNA of the CDR3 is TGTGCCATCAGTACAGGGGCCGGGGAGCTGTTTTTT. Protein product: CAISTGAGELFF.

This clonotype was recorded a few times. The chain links TRBV2 to TRBJ2-7, with D hard to call. Trimming left V 6 bases short and J 4 bases short, with 10 bases between. The CDR3 is 12 residues long. The germline gives CDR1 SNHLY, CDR2 FYNNEI. This CDR3 is CASRETSYEQYV. The CDR3, as DNA: TGTGCCAGCAGGGAGACCAGTTACGAGCAGTACGTC.

This chain joins TRBV7-6 and TRBJ1-6, with D perhaps matching TRBD1 (6 bases). CDR1 and CDR2 from the germline V gene are SGHVS and FNYEAQ. The CDR3 runs 14 residues. V gave up 6 bases and J gave up 14 bases, with 20 bases separating them. CDR3 in amino acids: CASRFDRSFGTLHF. The CDR3 bases are TGTGCCAGCAGGTTCGACAGGTCCTTTGGGACCCTCCACTTT. The full variable domain, its missing parts supplied by reference TRBV7-6 and TRBJ1-6, is GAGVSQSPRYKVTKRGQDVALRCDPISGHVSLYWYRQALGQGPEFLTYFNYEAQQDKSGLPNDRFSAERPEGSISTLTIQRTEQRDSAMYRCASRFDRSFGTLHFGNGTRLTVT.